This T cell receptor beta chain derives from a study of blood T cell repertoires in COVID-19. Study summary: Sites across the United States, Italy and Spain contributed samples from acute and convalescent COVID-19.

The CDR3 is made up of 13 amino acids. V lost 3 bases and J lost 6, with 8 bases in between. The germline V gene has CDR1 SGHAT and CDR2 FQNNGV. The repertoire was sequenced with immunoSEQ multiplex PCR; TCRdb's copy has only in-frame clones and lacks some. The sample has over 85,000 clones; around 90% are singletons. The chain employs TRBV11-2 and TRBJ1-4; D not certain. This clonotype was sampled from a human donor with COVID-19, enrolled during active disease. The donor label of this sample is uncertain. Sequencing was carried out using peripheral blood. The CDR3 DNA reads TGTGCCAGCAGCTTTGGGCGGGATGAAAAACTGTTTTTT. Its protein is CASSFGRDEKLFF.